This passage covers 3 T cell receptor beta chains from one sample sequenced in a study of CD8 T cells in ankylosing spondylitis (dated 2017 in TCRdb). To prepare the library, 5' RACE was applied. The instrument was an Illumina HiSeq 2500. The public reads were run again by TCRdb, first through fastp at Q25 and then through MiXCR, and only productive beta chains were kept. Each record represents a unique CDR3 protein, reported with the most common genes and DNA among its rows. The sample table contains some 200,000 distinct CDR3 sequences; only one count was recorded for around a sixth of them. The ten largest clones take up about 4.3% of the sample. The sequenced material came from blood, either unsorted or a sorted T cell fraction (not recorded which). These receptors were taken from a male donor aged 10-30 years with ankylosing spondylitis or in good health (not recorded which). Donor details come from another sample of the same person, matched by shared clones.

The V and J genes are TRBV6-1 and TRBJ2-7; D is ambiguous. V was cut by 7 bases and J by 3 bases, with 16 bases left in between. Germline CDR1 is MNHNS and CDR2 is SASEGT. The CDR3 covers 14 residues. The CDR3 region is CASTLTTVRYEQYV. The CDR3 bases are TGTGCCAGCACCCTAACGACGGTCCGCTACGAGCAGTACGTC.

This clonotype has just a few counts. The chain uses TRBV4-2 and TRBJ2-7; 11 bases agree with TRBD1. The germline CDR1 and CDR2 sequences are LGHNA and YNFKEQ. This CDR3 comprises 15 residues. The trim removed 3 bases at V and 1 base at J, leaving 2 bases unmatched. This chain's CDR3 is CASSQDRGPSYEQYF. CDR3 sequence (DNA): TGTGCCAGCAGCCAGGACAGGGGGCCTTCCTACGAGCAGTACTTC.

In this sample, this clonotype turned up many times. This chain connects TRBV11-2 to TRBJ2-1; 12 nucleotides line up with TRBD2. The trim removed 4 bases at V and 8 bases at J, leaving 9 bases unmatched. Germline V gene sequence: CDR1 SGHAT, CDR2 FQNNGV. This CDR3 has 16 amino acids. CDR3 DNA sequence: TGTGCCAGCAGCTCCCGACTAGCGGGGGTTTTGGATGAGCAGTTCTTC. This translates into CASSSRLAGVLDEQFF.